A single T cell receptor (beta chain) is shown here with its context. Its cognate antigen is unknown. At one of its ends the junction is not consistent with the germline gene, which may arise from a read error. Germline V gene sequence: CDR1 SGHTA, CDR2 FQGTGA. CDR3 length: 13 amino acids. The source of the sample is a study of CD8+CD57+ T cells in acquired aplastic anemia. Turning to the study itself: Roughly 3 ug was the average amount of DNA from sorted CD4+ and CD8+ cells.

Study-wide results and limits: Between patients and controls, twenty-nine CD8+ CDR3 sequences were found in common.

TCR beta VDJ and CDR3 were profiled, and genomic DNA was the template. TCRdb itself ran the reads through MiXCR, one entry per CDR3 protein. The data contain roughly 250,000 distinct CDR3 sequences, around 82% of them singletons. All patients picked for sequencing had shown, by flow cytometry, an expansion of CD8+CD57+ cells. Severe acquired aplastic anemia was present in every patient. The chain couples TRBV7-3 to TRBJ2-3, with D tentatively TRBD2 (5 bases). The sequence was collected from a human donor with aplastic anemia. The sample taken for sequencing was sorted CD4+, CD8+, or CD8+CD57+ T cells (not recorded which) from PBMCs. The CDR3 region has the DNA TGTGCCAGCAGCTTCGTGCCCGGGGATACGCATTATTTT. Protein sequence: CASSFVPGDTHYF. Filled out from reference TRBV7-3 and TRBJ2-3, the complete variable domain reads GAGVSQTPSNKVTEKGKYVELRCDPISGHTALYWYRQSLGQGPEFLIYFQGTGAADDSGLPNDRFFAVRPEGSVSTLKIQRTERGDSAVYLCASSFVPGDTHYFGPGTRLTVL.